Shown below are 24 T cell receptor beta chains from a single sample sequenced in a study of molecular identifiers for immune sequencing clone quantification. TCRdb recomputed calls from the PCR reads with MiXCR, one row per CDR3 protein. The profile shows about 40,000 distinct CDR3 sequences, roughly 18% of them singletons. Sequencing was carried out using naive CD8+ T cells from blood, with Jurkat cell RNA spiked in. The subset is: FACS-sorted CD8+CD4-CCR7+CD45RA+ naive T cells. These TCRs come from a human donor in good health. Some libraries in this study had Jurkat cell RNA spiked in.

This clonotype has at least ten counts. J is TRBJ2-7 and V is TRBV7-2, with 11 bases fitting TRBD2. The CDR3 extends over 18 amino acids. V trimming: 5 bases; J trimming: 3 bases; junction bases outside the gene matches: 15. In germline, CDR1 is SGHTA, CDR2 FQGNSA. CDR3 amino acids: CASSVLAGVGVGNYEQYF. CDR3 coding DNA: TGTGCCAGCAGCGTACTAGCGGGAGTTGGAGTGGGGAACTACGAGCAGTACTTC.

At least ten counts were recorded for this clonotype. The chain employs TRBV7-3 and TRBJ2-7; unclear D gene. The CDR3 spans 13 residues. V lost 2 bases, J lost 5 bases, and 10 bases lay in between. Germline V gene lookup returns CDR1 SGHTA and CDR2 FQGTGA. The CDR3 loop is CASSLGVGNEQYF. In nucleotides, the CDR3 is TGTGCCAGCAGCTTAGGGGTAGGGAACGAGCAGTACTTC.

About this clonotype: Since a much larger clone is just one base distant, this may be a read error. J is TRBJ2-1 and V is TRBV5-4, with 8 bases lining up with TRBD2. The CDR3 extends over 12 amino acids. Germline V lookup: CDR1 SGHNT, CDR2 YYREEE (reference sequence). Losses at the gene ends were 7 bases for V and 9 bases for J; bases not matched to a gene: 6. As DNA, the CDR3 is TGTGCCAGCGGCTCGACTAGCGCTGAGCAGTTCTTC. This encodes CASGSTSAEQFF.

This clonotype appeared many times. The chain links TRBV14 to TRBJ2-1; the D gene is possibly TRBD2 (5 bases). CDR3 size: 15 residues. Germline V gene data show CDR1 as SGHDN and CDR2 as FVKESK. The V and J ends lost 0 bases and 9 bases respectively, with 15 bases between them. CDR3 region: CASSQDWSRVAEQFF. The DNA of the CDR3 is TGTGCCAGCAGCCAAGATTGGTCGAGGGTAGCTGAGCAGTTCTTC. Together with reference TRBV14 and TRBJ2-1, the CDR3 gives the full variable domain: EAGVTQFPSHSVIEKGQTVTLRCDPISGHDNLYWYRRVMGKEIKFLLHFVKESKQDESGMPNNRFLAERTGGTYSTLKVQPAELEDSGVYFCASSQDWSRVAEQFFGPGTRLTVL.

With regard to this clonotype: Possible read error: a much larger clone is one base away. Without the conserved terminal phenylalanine or tryptophan, this CDR3 likely stems from a read error. This chain joins TRBV7-8 and TRBJ2-5, with TRBD1 as a possible D gene (7 bases). The CDR3 contains 16 residues. The germline gives CDR1 SGHVS, CDR2 FQNEAQ. Between the trimmed V and J ends, which lost 3 bases and 4 bases, there was a span of 18 bases. This CDR3 is CASSFPPQGGLETQYY. In DNA, the CDR3 is TGTGCCAGCAGCTTCCCCCCGCAGGGGGGTTTAGAGACCCAGTACTAC.

With regard to this clonotype: A much larger clone differs by one base, so this may be a read error. The conserved closing phenylalanine or tryptophan is absent in this CDR3, likely reflecting a read error. The V call is TRBV28, the J call TRBJ1-5, with D perhaps matching TRBD1 (5 bases). V gave up 3 bases and J gave up 0 bases, with 15 bases separating them. Germline CDR1 is MDHEN and CDR2 is SYDVKM. This CDR3 has 17 residues. The CDR3 DNA reads TGTGCCAGCAGTTTCCAGGGATATGAATTTAGCAATCAGCCCCAGCATTCT. Translation gives CASSFQGYEFSNQPQHS.

At least ten counts were recorded for this clonotype. The chain employs TRBV10-3 and TRBJ2-7; D is ambiguous. V was clipped by 2 bases and J by 3 bases, with 8 bases between them. The germline CDR1 and CDR2 sequences are ENHRY and SYGVKD. The CDR3 has 13 amino acids. The DNA of the CDR3 is TGTGCCATCAGTGAGGCCCCTAGCTACGAGCAGTACTTC. Its protein product is CAISEAPSYEQYF.

This clonotype was detected ten times or more. The genes are TRBV7-9 and TRBJ2-2; 10 bases align to TRBD2. Germline CDR1 reads SEHNR; CDR2 reads FQNEAQ (reference sequence). J gave up 6 bases and V 4 bases, and 8 bases lay outside the gene matches. CDR3 length: 16 residues. In DNA, the CDR3 is TGTGCCAGCAGCTCTCCTAGCGGGAGAAAGTCCGGGGAGCTGTTTTTT. Residues: CASSSPSGRKSGELFF. The complete variable domain, with remaining parts taken from reference TRBV7-9 and TRBJ2-2, reads DTGVSQNPRHKITKRGQNVTFRCDPISEHNRLYWYRQTLGQGPEFLTYFQNEAQLEKSRLLSDRFSAERPKGSFSTLEIQRTEQGDSAMYLCASSSPSGRKSGELFFGEGSRLTVL.

This clonotype was observed at least ten times. The chain couples TRBV12-3 or TRBV12-4 to TRBJ2-7, with D uncertain. V was cut by 7 bases and J by 3 bases, with 13 bases left in between. This CDR3 is 13 amino acids long. The CDR3 spells CASTYGENYEQYF. CDR3 nucleotides: TGTGCCAGCACCTATGGAGAGAACTACGAGCAGTACTTC.

V gene TRBV18 combines with J gene TRBJ2-5; no reliable D call. The V end lost 3 bases, the J end lost 1 base, and 9 bases lay between the germline ends. The CDR3 totals 14 residues. The germline gives CDR1 KGHSH, CDR2 LQKENI. In DNA, the CDR3 is TGTGCCAGCTCACCCGACACCTTCCAAGAGACCCAGTACTTC. Its translation is CASSPDTFQETQYF.

This clonotype was observed many times. The DNA for the CDR3 is TGTGCCATGCTAGCGGCCACCGGGGAGCTGTTTTTT. Residues: CAMLAATGELFF. The chain couples TRBV10-3 to TRBJ2-2; 7 bases are shared with TRBD2. After removal of 9 bases from V and 4 bases from J, the junction contained 2 bases not matched to a gene. Germline V gene data show CDR1 as ENHRY and CDR2 as SYGVKD. The CDR3 contains 12 residues.

This clonotype was detected many times. V is TRBV10-3 and J is TRBJ1-3; D ambiguous. V lost 3 bases and J 2 bases, leaving 5 bases between the germline ends. Looked up from germline, CDR1 is ENHRY and CDR2 is SYGVKD. The CDR3 extends over 13 amino acids. The CDR3 DNA is TGTGCCATCAGTGACCCACCTGGAAACACCATATATTTT. Its protein product is CAISDPPGNTIYF.

This clonotype occurred many times. The chain is built from TRBV5-5 and TRBJ2-1, with 8 bases matching TRBD1. The CDR3 length is 16 residues. Germline V lookup: CDR1 SGHKS, CDR2 YYEKEE (reference sequence). The trim removed 1 base at V and 9 bases at J, leaving 12 bases unmatched. The CDR3 protein is CASSLLVTGDRGEQFF. CDR3 coding DNA: TGTGCCAGCAGCTTGTTGGTGACAGGGGATCGAGGTGAGCAGTTCTTC. The whole variable domain, remainder taken from reference TRBV5-5 and TRBJ2-1, is DAGVTQSPTHLIKTRGQQVTLRCSPISGHKSVSWYQQVLGQGPQFIFQYYEKEERGRGNFPDRFSARQFPNYSSELNVNALLLGDSALYLCASSLLVTGDRGEQFFGPGTRLTVL.

This clonotype was seen many times. The rearrangement joins TRBV28 to TRBJ2-1, with 10 bases that match TRBD2. Per germline, CDR1 MDHEN and CDR2 SYDVKM. V was pared by 6 bases and J by 3 bases, with 5 bases of the junction left unmatched. CDR3 size: 15 residues. Written as DNA, the CDR3 is TGTGCCAGCAGGCCCACTAGCGGGAACTACAATGAGCAGTTCTTC. Translated, it gives CASRPTSGNYNEQFF.

This clonotype was counted many times. J is TRBJ1-6 and V is TRBV20-1; TRBD1 matches at 7 bases. This CDR3 region has 11 residues. Germline values: CDR1 DFQATT, CDR2 SNEGSKA (reference sequence). Trimming removed 6 bases from V and 15 bases from J; junction bases left unmatched: 8. The CDR3 is CSARTGDLLHF. In DNA, the CDR3 is TGCAGTGCCCGAACAGGGGATCTCCTCCACTTT.

This clonotype was picked up many times. CDR3 bases: TGCGCCAGCAGCTCCCCCGGACGGGACACCCAAGAGACCCAGTACTTC. It codes for CASSSPGRDTQETQYF. This sequence joins TRBV5-1 and TRBJ2-5; TRBD1 might be the D (6 bases). V dropped 3 bases and J dropped 1 base, with 16 bases sitting between them. The CDR3 runs 16 residues. Germline-derived CDR1 and CDR2 are SGHRS and YFSETQ.

Remarks on this clonotype: This may come from a read error, since a much larger clone is one base off. V is TRBV20-1 and J is TRBJ2-5; D is uncertain. Germline loops: CDR1 DFQATT, CDR2 SNEGSKA (reference sequence). The length of the CDR3 is 13 residues. V lost 8 bases and J lost 0, with 13 bases in between. The CDR3 nucleotides are TGCAGTACTACGACGGAGTACCAAGAGACCCAGTACTTC. Residues: CSTTTEYQETQYF.

The chain links TRBV2 to TRBJ2-1; D might be TRBD1 (6 bases). Germline V gives CDR1 SNHLY, CDR2 FYNNEI. The CDR3 length is 15 residues. V was clipped by 3 bases and J by 8 bases, with 17 bases between them. The DNA of the CDR3 is TGTGCCAGCAGTGACCCTAGGGGGTTGCAACATGAGCAGTTCTTC. The encoded protein is CASSDPRGLQHEQFF.

This clonotype was observed many times. The chain has TRBV4-3 and TRBJ1-1; D might be TRBD1 (6 bases). Trimming stripped 3 bases from V and 6 bases from J, with 17 bases between. Looked up from germline, CDR1 is LGHNA and CDR2 is YSLEER. The CDR3 runs to 15 residues. This CDR3 is CASSQSNRVRAEAFF. The CDR3 nucleotides are TGCGCCAGCAGCCAGAGTAACAGGGTACGGGCTGAAGCTTTCTTT.

This clonotype was recorded only once. V is TRBV29-1 and J is TRBJ1-1, with D uncertain. Trimming took off 7 bases at V and 1 base at J, with 4 bases between the two ends. Germline V gene sequence: CDR1 SQVTM, CDR2 ANQGSEA. This CDR3 is built from 10 residues. The CDR3 DNA follows: TGCAGCGCAGCGAACACTGAAGCTTTCTTT. Protein sequence: CSAANTEAFF.

This clonotype was observed at least ten times. This chain connects TRBV7-8 to TRBJ2-7; D remains unclear. With 4 bases removed from V and 3 bases from J, the gap between germline ends came to 10 bases. The V gene's germline CDR1 is SGHVS and CDR2 FQNEAQ. This CDR3 region has 13 residues. The CDR3 spells CASSYSQVYEQYF. The CDR3 bases are TGTGCCAGCAGCTATTCGCAGGTCTACGAGCAGTACTTC.

In its sample, this clonotype was seen many times. The chain has TRBV6-2 or TRBV6-3 and TRBJ1-1, with 8 nucleotides matching TRBD1. J was trimmed by 2 bases and V by 5 bases; bases with no gene match: 7. Germline CDR1 reads MNHEY; CDR2 reads SVGEGT. The CDR3 consists of 15 residues. The CDR3 protein is CASSKDRAANTEAFF. The CDR3 DNA reads TGTGCCAGCAGTAAGGACAGGGCTGCCAACACTGAAGCTTTCTTT.

The J gene is TRBJ2-3, the V gene TRBV15, with D perhaps TRBD2 (5 bases). V lost 4 bases, J lost 6 bases, and 17 bases lay in between. Germline CDR1 reads LNHNV; CDR2 reads YYDKDF (reference sequence). The CDR3 has 15 residues. In DNA, the CDR3 is TGTGCCACCAGCAACCCCAGGACGGGGTTCGATACGCAGTATTTT. Translated: CATSNPRTGFDTQYF.

This clonotype was counted ten times or more. This rearrangement joins TRBV10-2 to TRBJ2-7, with TRBD2 matching 13 bases. The V and J ends lost 6 bases and 6 bases, in that order; junction bases with no gene match: 5. This CDR3 contains 14 residues. Per the germline V gene, CDR1 is WSHSY and CDR2 is SAAADI. CDR3 loop: CASRGTSGKVEQYF. The CDR3 DNA is TGCGCCAGCAGGGGGACTAGCGGGAAAGTCGAGCAGTACTTC.